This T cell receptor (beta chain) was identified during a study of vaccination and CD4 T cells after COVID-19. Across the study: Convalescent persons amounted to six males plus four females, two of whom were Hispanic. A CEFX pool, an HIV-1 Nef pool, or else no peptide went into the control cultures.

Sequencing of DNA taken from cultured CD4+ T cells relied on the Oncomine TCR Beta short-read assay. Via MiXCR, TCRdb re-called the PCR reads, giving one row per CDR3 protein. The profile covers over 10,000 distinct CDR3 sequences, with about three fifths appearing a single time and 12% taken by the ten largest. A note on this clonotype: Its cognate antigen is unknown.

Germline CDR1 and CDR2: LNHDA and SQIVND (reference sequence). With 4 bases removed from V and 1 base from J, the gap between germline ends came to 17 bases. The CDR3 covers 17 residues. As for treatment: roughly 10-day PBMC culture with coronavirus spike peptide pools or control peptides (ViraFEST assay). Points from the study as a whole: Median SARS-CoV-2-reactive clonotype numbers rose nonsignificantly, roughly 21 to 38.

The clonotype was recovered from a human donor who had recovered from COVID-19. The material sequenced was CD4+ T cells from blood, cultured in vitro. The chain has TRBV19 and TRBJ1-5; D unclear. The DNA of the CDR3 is TGTGCCAGTAGTACCCCCAGATGGCGTCGAAGCAATCAGCCCCAGCATTTT. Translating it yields CASSTPRWRRSNQPQHF.